This passage covers 10 T cell receptor beta chains from one sample sequenced in a study of T cells expressing NK-cell markers. TCRdb reprocessed the 5' RACE reads, with one entry per CDR3 protein and no DNA. In all, the sample yields roughly 110,000 distinct CDR3 sequences. What was sequenced was blood T cells: a sorted CD56 or NKG2C T cell subset, CD4+ or CD8+ T cells, or bulk PBMC T cells (not recorded which). Source of these receptors: a woman between 18 and 70 years old in good health.

V usage is TRBV20-1 and J usage is TRBJ2-5; there is no DNA to check the TCRdb D call of TRBD2. Germline lookup yields CDR1 DFQATT and CDR2 SNEGSKA (reference sequence). The CDR3 contains 15 residues. This CDR3 is CSARGDTGTEETQYF.

This chain connects TRBV19 to TRBJ2-1; the D call of TRBD1 rests on TCRdb alone, since no DNA is present to check it. Looked up from germline, CDR1 is LNHDA and CDR2 is SQIVND (reference sequence). CDR3 size: 14 residues. This CDR3 is CATSLEGGYNEQFF.

This rearrangement joins TRBV20-1 to TRBJ1-2. Germline lookup yields CDR1 DFQATT and CDR2 SNEGSKA (reference sequence). The CDR3 spans 18 residues. CDR3 loop: CSARVYPEARAVNYGYTF.

The genes are TRBV10-3 and TRBJ2-5; the D call of TRBD1 rests on TCRdb alone, since no DNA is present to check it. This CDR3 is 14 amino acids long. The germline CDR1 and CDR2 sequences are ENHRY and SYGVKD. The CDR3 is CAISESKGTETQYF.

The V call is TRBV12-3 or TRBV12-4, the J call TRBJ1-6. This CDR3 has 12 residues. CDR3 amino acids: CASSWENSPLHF.

V is TRBV7-9 and J is TRBJ1-1; the D call of TRBD1 rests on TCRdb alone, since no DNA is present to check it. The CDR3 is 13 residues long. Germline-derived CDR1 and CDR2 are SEHNR and FQNEAQ (reference sequence). CDR3 sequence reads: CASGRGPNTEAFF.

The chain joins TRBV7-2 to TRBJ2-3; TCRdb outputs TRBD2, but without DNA this stays unchecked. The CDR3 length is 17 residues. In germline, CDR1 is SGHTA, CDR2 FQGNSA. The CDR3 sequence: CASSFPLTAGVEDTQYF.

This chain connects TRBV7-8 to TRBJ1-1. The CDR3 length is 15 residues. CDR1 is SGHVS, CDR2 FQNEAQ, per germline. The CDR3 sequence: CASSLDGGPNTEAFF.

The chain joins TRBV4-3 to TRBJ1-5; TCRdb calls TRBD1, which cannot be checked without DNA. Germline values: CDR1 LGHNA, CDR2 YSLEER. The CDR3 covers 16 residues. CDR3 loop: CASSQDLGGAEQPQHF.

This chain joins TRBV19 and TRBJ2-2; checking the TCRdb D call of TRBD2 is not possible without DNA. CDR1 and CDR2 (germline): LNHDA, SQIVND (reference sequence). The CDR3 spans 15 residues. CDR3: CASSTLWGNTGELFF.